This TCR beta chain was identified in a study of identical twins. Overall study results and limits: Cross-sectional statistical analysis was relied on for the conclusions, without the same donors being followed. Out-of-frame beta chain sequences displayed weaker excess sharing between twins.

This clonotype was seen a handful of times. Its cognate antigen is unknown. Template switching added a universal primer binding site, and final cDNA carried unique molecular identifiers. TCRdb recomputed calls from the 5' RACE reads with MiXCR, one row per CDR3 protein. The sample has approximately 530,000 distinct CDR3 sequences, about 22% seen once. Trimming left V 6 bases short and J 7 bases short, with 12 bases between. CDR3 length: 13 residues. The sample was also reused in another study, on yellow fever vaccine responses in identical twins. That study reports: Twins reportedly had a vaccine T cell response that seemed partly convergent, partly personalized.

This chain uses TRBV12-3 or TRBV12-4 with TRBJ2-2; tentatively, D is TRBD1 (6 bases). The sequenced sample consisted of CD4+ T cells sorted from blood. This receptor was taken from a woman aged 18-29 years in good health. The CDR3 bases are TGTGCCAGCAGGCTGCAGGGGTACGGGGAGCTGTTTTTT. It specifies CASRLQGYGELFF.